Below are 22 T cell receptor beta chains sequenced from a single sample in a study of T cells in Graves' hyperthyroidism and ophthalmopathy. It was RNA transcripts that yielded the amplified TCR beta CDR3 regions. Using the HTBI primer set, a first-round RT-PCR was run on the TCR CDR3. MiXCR, applied by TCRdb to the multiplex PCR reads, yields one record per CDR3 protein. The sample gives a few hundred thousand distinct CDR3 sequences, around a quarter of which show up once; around 70% is in the top ten. The sequenced material came from blood. These receptor sequences come from a man aged 45-65 years with Graves' hyperthyroidism.

This clonotype showed up just a few times. The rearrangement uses TRBV7-9 and TRBJ2-7; 9 positions agree with TRBD1. V was clipped by 4 bases and J by 9 bases; unmatched bases: 13. The germline V gene has CDR1 SEHNR and CDR2 FQNEAQ (reference sequence). This CDR3 is built from 15 residues. CDR3 DNA sequence: TGTGCCAGCAGCTCCCGGGACAGGGAACCAGGGGTGCAGTACTTC. Translating it yields CASSSRDREPGVQYF.

This clonotype has only a few counts. The gene calls are TRBV2 and TRBJ1-2; the D gene is possibly TRBD1 (5 bases). This CDR3 comprises 13 residues. Trimming removed 2 bases at V and 8 bases at J, with 12 bases between. Germline V gene sequence: CDR1 SNHLY, CDR2 FYNNEI. The CDR3 is CASSEWKAGGYTF. Here the CDR3 DNA reads TGTGCCAGCAGTGAATGGAAGGCAGGGGGCTACACCTTC.

The rearrangement links TRBV11-2 to TRBJ2-5; D is uncertain. CDR1 SGHAT and CDR2 FQNNGV come from the germline V gene. The CDR3 spans 15 residues. V lost 1 base and J 1 base, leaving 10 bases between the germline ends. The CDR3 protein is CASSLVGQIQETQYF. CDR3 nucleotide sequence: TGTGCCAGCAGCTTAGTCGGGCAGATCCAAGAGACCCAGTACTTC. Looking up the rest from reference TRBV11-2 and TRBJ2-5 gives the full variable domain: EAGVAQSPRYKIIEKRQSVAFWCNPISGHATLYWYQQILGQGPKLLIQFQNNGVVDDSQLPKDRFSAERLKGVDSTLKIQPAKLEDSAVYLCASSLVGQIQETQYFGPGTRLLVL.

The chain uses TRBV7-9 and TRBJ2-5; 8 bases fit TRBD2. This CDR3 region has 18 residues. Germline loops: CDR1 SEHNR, CDR2 FQNEAQ (reference sequence). The V segment lost 5 bases and the J segment 2 bases; nucleotides outside the gene matches: 16. The CDR3 sequence: CASSPRGSGTSTQETQYF. CDR3 in DNA: TGTGCCAGCAGCCCCCGCGGTAGCGGGACCAGCACTCAAGAGACCCAGTACTTC.

The genes are TRBV29-1 and TRBJ1-2; D might be TRBD1 (5 bases). CDR3 length: 13 residues. Germline V gene lookup returns CDR1 SQVTM and CDR2 ANQGSEA. With 3 bases removed from V and 4 bases from J, the gap between germline ends came to 12 bases. The CDR3 DNA sequence: TGCAGCGTTGATAGGGGACGGATCTATGGCTACACCTTC. It yields the protein CSVDRGRIYGYTF.

This clonotype was seen more than once but under ten times. V usage is TRBV7-9 and J usage is TRBJ2-1; 11 bases are shared with TRBD2. Germline trimming cut 1 base from V and 11 bases from J; bases unmatched to any gene: 10. Germline V CDR1 and CDR2: SEHNR, FQNEAQ (reference sequence). CDR3 length equals 16 residues. CDR3 DNA: TGTGCCAGCAGCTTAGGACCGGGACTAGCGGCAAGTAAGCAGTTCTTC. Translation: CASSLGPGLAASKQFF.

This clonotype was counted many times. The chain carries TRBV24-1 and TRBJ2-1, with a weak D call TRBD2 (6 bases). V was clipped by 4 bases and J by 8 bases, with 11 bases between them. From germline, CDR1 is KGHDR and CDR2 SFDVKD. The CDR3 is 13 residues long. CDR3 bases: TGTGCCACCAGTGACTCTAGCGCCGATGAGCAGTTCTTC. This codes for CATSDSSADEQFF.

The chain uses TRBV5-1 and TRBJ2-1; a weak D match, TRBD1 (6 bases). The CDR3 runs to 15 residues. Trimming pared 0 bases from V and 2 bases from J, leaving 9 bases between. Germline lookup yields CDR1 SGHRS and CDR2 YFSETQ. The CDR3 sequence: CASSLEDRAYNEQFF. Here the CDR3 DNA reads TGCGCCAGCAGCTTGGAGGACAGAGCCTACAATGAGCAGTTCTTC.

The V gene is TRBV2, the J gene TRBJ2-1; 14 bases line up with TRBD2. CDR3 length: 18 residues. Germline V gene lookup returns CDR1 SNHLY and CDR2 FYNNEI. V was clipped by 2 bases and J by 6 bases; unmatched bases: 9. The CDR3 DNA follows: TGTGCCAGCAGTGAATGGCCGACTAGCGGGAGGGCCGGCAATGAGCAGTTCTTC. It is translated as CASSEWPTSGRAGNEQFF.

This clonotype was observed a few times. The chain links TRBV3-1 to TRBJ2-5; TRBD1 might be the D (6 bases). The CDR3 has 15 amino acids. The ends were cut back, 4 bases at V and 2 bases at J, with 14 bases in the middle. Germline-derived CDR1 and CDR2 are LGHDT and YNNKEL (reference sequence). The CDR3 DNA reads as TGTGCCAGCAGCCCCCCCCTGGACAGACAAGAGACCCAGTACTTC. Translation: CASSPPLDRQETQYF.

The chain joins TRBV29-1 to TRBJ2-7, with D tentatively TRBD1 (8 bases). Trimming took 1 base from V and 1 from J, leaving 14 bases between them. CDR3 length: 15 residues. CDR1 SQVTM and CDR2 ANQGSEA come from the germline V gene. The CDR3 DNA sequence: TGCAGCGTTGAAGGGCTACAGGGGGGGTCCTACGAGCAGTACTTC. This encodes CSVEGLQGGSYEQYF.

The table lists this clonotype with a few counts. The chain combines TRBV3-1 with TRBJ2-1, with 14 bases identical to TRBD2. Germline trimming cut 0 bases from V and 9 bases from J; bases unmatched to any gene: 13. Per the germline V gene, CDR1 is LGHDT and CDR2 is YNNKEL (reference sequence). This CDR3 comprises 19 residues. In DNA, the CDR3 is TGTGCCAGCAGCCAAGAAGCAGGCCCGGGACTAGCGGGAGAACGTGAGCAGTTCTTC. Amino acids: CASSQEAGPGLAGEREQFF.

The rearrangement links TRBV15 to TRBJ2-5; 8 bases map to TRBD2. J lost 5 bases, V lost 4 bases, and 12 bases had no gene match. The CDR3 consists of 16 residues. Germline V lookup: CDR1 LNHNV, CDR2 YYDKDF (reference sequence). DNA for the CDR3: TGTGCCACCAGCACCCGAAGCGGGAGTAGATTTGAGACCCAGTACTTC. This translates into CATSTRSGSRFETQYF.

This clonotype was observed a handful of times. The chain has TRBV5-1 and TRBJ2-6, with 7 bases lining up with TRBD1. Germline CDR1 is SGHRS and CDR2 is YFSETQ. The CDR3 is 15 residues long. The V segment lost 3 bases and the J segment 4 bases; nucleotides outside the gene matches: 4. The CDR3 loop reads CASSSSGQGANVLTF. DNA of the CDR3: TGCGCCAGCAGCTCTTCGGGACAGGGGGCCAACGTCCTGACTTTC.

The chain joins TRBV30 to TRBJ2-5, with D unresolved. The CDR3 spans 12 residues. The germline V and J ends were trimmed by 2 bases and 5 bases, with 9 bases remaining between them. The germline CDR1 and CDR2 sequences are GTSNPN and SVGIG (reference sequence). The CDR3 region has the DNA TGTGCCTGGAGTAGTTCCGGGGAGACCCAGTACTTC. It yields the protein CAWSSSGETQYF. The full variable domain, completed using reference TRBV30 and TRBJ2-5, is SQTIHQWPATLVQPVGSPLSLECTVEGTSNPNLYWYRQAAGRGLQLLFYSVGIGQISSEVPQNLSASRPQDRQFILSSKKLLLSDSGFYLCAWSSSGETQYFGPGTRLLVL.

This clonotype appeared once. This chain links TRBV4-2 with TRBJ1-1, with D possibly matching TRBD1 (5 bases). V was trimmed by 0 bases and J by 0 bases, leaving 11 bases between them. Germline V gene lookup returns CDR1 LGHNA and CDR2 YNFKEQ. The CDR3 spans 16 residues. The CDR3 protein is CASSQEVQGMNTEAFF. In nucleotides, the CDR3 is TGTGCCAGCAGCCAAGAGGTGCAGGGAATGAACACTGAAGCTTTCTTT.

The chain has TRBV20-1 and TRBJ2-1; possible D gene TRBD1, 6 bases. Germline V gene lookup returns CDR1 DFQATT and CDR2 SNEGSKA (reference sequence). The CDR3 length is 14 residues. Trimming pared 5 bases from V and 3 bases from J, leaving 14 bases between. CDR3 in amino acids: CSAQRGSLYNEQFF. CDR3 DNA sequence: TGCAGTGCTCAAAGGGGGAGCCTCTACAATGAGCAGTTCTTC.

This clonotype was detected many times. The rearrangement links TRBV24-1 to TRBJ2-1; 9 nucleotides agree with TRBD2. The CDR3 is made up of 15 amino acids. The germline V gene encodes CDR1 KGHDR and CDR2 SFDVKD. V lost 0 bases, J lost 9 bases, and 5 bases stayed unmatched. In nucleotides, the CDR3 is TGTGCCACCAGTGATTTGGGGCGGGAGGGGTTTGAGCAGTTCTTC. Translation gives CATSDLGREGFEQFF.

This clonotype turned up a few times. J is TRBJ2-5 and V is TRBV6-1, with TRBD1 identical over 7 bases. The CDR3 consists of 13 residues. Germline V lookup: CDR1 MNHNS, CDR2 SASEGT. V lost 7 bases, J lost 2 bases, and 4 bases stayed unmatched. DNA for the CDR3: TGTGCCAGCACCATGACAGGGCAAGAGACCCAGTACTTC. This translates into CASTMTGQETQYF.

This clonotype was seen many times. The gene calls are TRBV12-3 or TRBV12-4 and TRBJ2-1, with D maybe TRBD2 (6 bases). CDR3 size: 13 residues. V lost 6 bases, J lost 4 bases, and 10 bases lay in between. As DNA, the CDR3 is TGTGCCAGCAGACTCGGGGGTTACAATGAGCAGTTCTTC. It is translated as CASRLGGYNEQFF.

This clonotype appeared a few times. CDR3 DNA: TGTGCCAGCAGCTTGGGACAGAATTCACCCCTCCACTTT. Translation: CASSLGQNSPLHF. This chain connects TRBV7-2 to TRBJ1-6, with 7 positions matching TRBD1. CDR3 length equals 13 residues. The germline V gene encodes CDR1 SGHTA and CDR2 FQGNSA. V lost 3 bases to trimming and J lost 7 bases; unmatched junction nucleotides: 0.

This clonotype was counted between two and nine times. The chain carries TRBV27 and TRBJ2-7; D gene unclear. Trimming removed 7 bases from V and 3 bases from J, with 16 bases in between. Looked up from germline, CDR1 is MNHEY and CDR2 is SMNVEV (reference sequence). The CDR3 consists of 14 residues. Written as DNA, the CDR3 is TGTGCCAGCAATTCCCTAGACGGAGACTACGAGCAGTACTTC. This codes for CASNSLDGDYEQYF.